Reported below is one T cell receptor (beta chain). The study drew participants aged about 18 to 95 years from approximately 25 US areas. Assignment of participants to cohorts was predicated upon participant-reported clinical history. This sample stems from a study of blood T cell repertoires in COVID-19. Study-level background: The United States, Italy and Spain supplied acute and convalescent COVID-19 samples.

There are 16 residues in the CDR3. V lost 5 bases, J lost 2 bases, and 5 bases stayed unmatched. Germline V gene lookup returns CDR1 MNHEY and CDR2 SVGEGT. TCRdb's table, derived via immunoSEQ multiplex PCR, lists solely in-frame clones and lacks some. The profile shows about 320,000 clones, approximately 90% of them singletons. Sequencing was carried out using PBMCs or T cells enriched from blood (not recorded which). The chain recombines TRBV6-2 or TRBV6-3 with TRBJ2-1; TRBD2 matches at 11 bases. This TCR derives from a woman in her 30s who had recovered from COVID-19. This chain's CDR3 is CASSRLAGSPYNEQFF. The DNA for the CDR3 is TGTGCCAGCAGTCGACTAGCGGGGTCTCCCTACAATGAGCAGTTCTTC.